This T cell receptor (beta chain) was captured by sequencing in a study of CXCR3-negative and CXCR3-positive naive CD8 T cells. Notes on the study in general: The study found that naive CXCR3-negative and CXCR3-positive cells shared TRBV-TRBJ usage, while memory cells differed.

The CDR3 totals 14 residues. Germline V gene data show CDR1 as SGHRS and CDR2 as YFSETQ. UMI-labeled 5' RACE TRB cDNA libraries were prepared from the cells. TCRdb re-analyzed the 5' RACE reads; it lists each CDR3 protein once, without DNA. The sample includes about 120,000 distinct CDR3 sequences. Naive CD8+ T cells showed CD45RO-CCR7+CD27+CD95-. Details on this clonotype: Its antigen is as yet unknown.

Sequences were obtained from naive CXCR3- CD8+ T cells from blood. Subset: CD45RO-CCR7+CD27+CD95- naive CD8+ T cells lacking CXCR3 (TNR3-). The rearrangement joins TRBV5-1 to TRBJ2-7; absent DNA, TCRdb's TRBD1 call cannot be checked. The sequence came from a human donor in good health. Some clones in this sample may be carry-over from other donors' samples. CDR3 in amino acids: CASSLAGGPGEQYF.